A single sample gave rise to the 18 T cell receptor beta chains below, sequenced in a study of human T cells and chemical hapten exposure (dated by TCRdb to the early 2020s). Per the publication, the time point label means: pre-sensitization, week 0. Reading the label with the study, this specimen's treatment or condition is: therapeutic diphenylcyclopropenone sensitization with weekly scalp DPC. The library was produced with RACE. The listed sequencing device is NextSeq 500. Starting from the raw public reads, TCRdb applied fastp trimming at Q25, assembled clones with MiXCR and retained in-frame beta chains. Merged by CDR3 protein, the rows form single entries marked with the most common genes and DNA. The sample includes a few hundred thousand distinct CDR3 sequences, with 5.5% observed a single time. Under 9.5% of the sample is taken by the ten largest. This material consisted of whole blood, taken in connection with sensitization to the hapten diphenylcyclopropenone (DPC). The receptors were sampled from a woman between 18 and 29 years old with alopecia areata. Some clones in this sample may be carry-over from other donors' samples.

The chain couples TRBV14 to TRBJ2-7; TRBD1 is a possible D gene (6 bases). Per the germline V gene, CDR1 is SGHDN and CDR2 is FVKESK. The CDR3 is 17 amino acids. Trimming removed 0 bases at V and 2 bases at J, with 17 bases between. The CDR3 spells CASSQDSVTGTPYEQYF. CDR3 DNA: TGTGCCAGCAGCCAAGATTCTGTGACAGGAACCCCCTACGAGCAGTACTTC.

This clonotype has a handful of counts. The chain recombines TRBV11-2 with TRBJ2-2; 7 nucleotides line up with TRBD2. Germline V gene lookup returns CDR1 SGHAT and CDR2 FQNNGV. This CDR3 comprises 17 residues. J lost 3 bases, V lost 5 bases, and 12 bases had no gene match. CDR3 region: CASSPLPAGSDTGELFF. As DNA, the CDR3 is TGTGCCAGCAGCCCCCTCCCAGCGGGGTCGGACACCGGGGAGCTGTTTTTT. The complete variable domain, with remaining parts taken from reference TRBV11-2 and TRBJ2-2, reads EAGVAQSPRYKIIEKRQSVAFWCNPISGHATLYWYQQILGQGPKLLIQFQNNGVVDDSQLPKDRFSAERLKGVDSTLKIQPAKLEDSAVYLCASSPLPAGSDTGELFFGEGSRLTVL.

This clonotype was seen more than once but under ten times. The chain joins TRBV29-1 to TRBJ2-5; the D gene is possibly TRBD1 (7 bases). The CDR3 is 15 residues long. CDR1 SQVTM and CDR2 ANQGSEA come from the germline V gene. V gave up 3 bases and J gave up 1 base, with 15 bases separating them. The CDR3 reads CSVEGGQYLQETQYF. The CDR3 nucleotides are TGCAGCGTTGAGGGGGGACAGTACCTCCAAGAGACCCAGTACTTC.

V is TRBV5-1 and J is TRBJ1-1, with unresolved D. The V gene's germline CDR1 is SGHRS and CDR2 YFSETQ. The length of the CDR3 is 13 residues. V shed 0 bases and J shed 5 bases, with 8 bases lying between them. The DNA for the CDR3 is TGCGCCAGCAGCTTGGTGGCAGCTACTGAAGCTTTCTTT. Its translation: CASSLVAATEAFF.

In this sample, this clonotype turned up a few times. The chain joins TRBV5-8 to TRBJ1-2; no clear D. Germline CDR1 and CDR2: SGHTS and YDEGEE. The CDR3 covers 16 residues. The V gene lost 4 bases and the J gene lost 3 bases, with 19 bases spanning the gap. CDR3 DNA: TGTGCCAGCAGCCCCATACGGACGAGCTACGACTATGGCTACACCTTC. This codes for CASSPIRTSYDYGYTF.

Ten or more counts support this clonotype. The chain has TRBV27 and TRBJ1-2; D remains unclear. Germline V gene data show CDR1 as MNHEY and CDR2 as SMNVEV (reference sequence). V gave up 4 bases and J gave up 2 bases, with 8 bases separating them. The CDR3 spans 13 residues. The CDR3 nucleotides are TGTGCCAGCAGTTCCCTACCGAACTATGGCTACACCTTC. Protein: CASSSLPNYGYTF.

This clonotype was detected only a few times. The gene calls are TRBV4-2 and TRBJ2-3; D is undetermined. This CDR3 spans 17 amino acids. V was clipped by 0 bases and J by 3 bases, with 16 bases between them. The germline V gene encodes CDR1 LGHNA and CDR2 YNFKEQ. CDR3 amino acids: CASSQDYGATPTDTQYF. The CDR3, as DNA: TGTGCCAGCAGCCAAGATTACGGCGCAACCCCGACAGATACGCAGTATTTT.

In this sample, this clonotype turned up a few times. CDR3 sequence reads: CASSPSKTTNEKLFF. CDR3 DNA sequence: TGTGCCAGCTCACCTTCAAAGACTACTAATGAAAAACTGTTTTTT. This rearrangement joins TRBV18 to TRBJ1-4; D is uncertain. Germline V CDR1 and CDR2: KGHSH, LQKENI. The CDR3 is 15 residues long. Trimming removed 3 bases from V and 2 bases from J, with 10 bases in between.

The chain couples TRBV27 to TRBJ1-6; D unresolved. The V gene lost 0 bases and the J gene lost 13 bases, with 10 bases spanning the gap. CDR3 length: 13 amino acids. Germline-derived CDR1 and CDR2 are MNHEY and SMNVEV (reference sequence). The CDR3, as DNA: TGTGCCAGCAGTTTATCGGGCTCATTTCCCCTCCACTTT. Its protein is CASSLSGSFPLHF.

The J gene is TRBJ1-5, the V gene TRBV19; TRBD1 aligns across 8 bases. The CDR3 consists of 15 residues. CDR1 is LNHDA, CDR2 SQIVND, per germline (reference sequence). The V segment lost 9 bases and the J segment 2 bases; nucleotides outside the gene matches: 9. The CDR3 loop is CASSSTGEGNQPQHF. CDR3 DNA sequence: TGTGCCAGCTCCTCGACAGGGGAAGGCAATCAGCCCCAGCATTTT. Full variable domain (missing parts from reference TRBV19 and TRBJ1-5): DGGITQSPKYLFRKEGQNVTLSCEQNLNHDAMYWYRQDPGQGLRLIYYSQIVNDFQKGDIAEGYSVSREKKESFPLTVTSAQKNPTAFYLCASSSTGEGNQPQHFGDGTRLSIL.

The chain employs TRBV20-1 and TRBJ2-7; 13 bases are shared with TRBD2. V dropped 1 base and J dropped 7; count of bases not matched to a gene: 13. The CDR3 is 17 residues long. From germline, CDR1 is DFQATT and CDR2 SNEGSKA (reference sequence). The CDR3 region is CSARGTSGGASLAEQYF. The CDR3, as DNA: TGCAGTGCTAGAGGAACTAGCGGGGGGGCCTCGCTTGCAGAGCAGTACTTC.

This clonotype was detected only a few times. The chain combines TRBV6-6 with TRBJ1-2; TRBD1 matches at 7 bases. The V segment lost 2 bases and the J segment 2 bases; nucleotides outside the gene matches: 2. The CDR3 length is 14 residues. The germline V gene encodes CDR1 MNHNY and CDR2 SVGAGI (reference sequence). CDR3: CASSYPTGNYGYTF. CDR3 sequence (DNA): TGTGCCAGCAGTTACCCGACAGGGAACTATGGCTACACCTTC.

This clonotype was counted a few times. Here the CDR3 DNA reads TGTGCCAGCAGCTGGGTAGCGGGGGTGAACACCGGGGAGCTGTTTTTT. This gives the protein CASSWVAGVNTGELFF. This rearrangement joins TRBV7-2 to TRBJ2-2; TRBD2 matches at 9 bases. J gave up 1 base and V 4 bases, and 4 bases lay outside the gene matches. This CDR3 has 16 residues. Germline CDR1 and CDR2: SGHTA and FQGNSA.

This clonotype was seen more than once but under ten times. The rearrangement links TRBV14 to TRBJ2-1; TRBD2 might be the D (5 bases). Trimming took 6 bases from V and 7 from J, leaving 25 bases between them. Germline CDR1 is SGHDN and CDR2 is FVKESK. The CDR3 sequence is 17 residues long. The CDR3 loop is CASSPSGARLFGNEQFF. As DNA, the CDR3 is TGTGCCAGCAGTCCAAGCGGCGCCCGCCTTTTTGGGAATGAGCAGTTCTTC. The variable domain in full, with the rest retrieved from reference TRBV14 and TRBJ2-1, is EAGVTQFPSHSVIEKGQTVTLRCDPISGHDNLYWYRRVMGKEIKFLLHFVKESKQDESGMPNNRFLAERTGGTYSTLKVQPAELEDSGVYFCASSPSGARLFGNEQFFGPGTRLTVL.

The table lists this clonotype with many counts. This chain links TRBV4-2 with TRBJ2-5; 10 positions match TRBD2. Germline V gene sequence: CDR1 LGHNA, CDR2 YNFKEQ. Losses at the gene ends were 0 bases for V and 5 bases for J; bases not matched to a gene: 6. This CDR3 has 16 amino acids. The CDR3 region is CASSQDPTSGVETQYF. The CDR3 nucleotides are TGTGCCAGCAGCCAAGATCCTACTAGCGGGGTGGAGACCCAGTACTTC.

In this sample, this clonotype turned up a few times. The chain uses TRBV6-4 and TRBJ2-3; D is uncertain. This CDR3 region has 14 residues. Germline V gene sequence: CDR1 MRHNA, CDR2 SNTAGT. V was cut by 4 bases and J by 0 bases, with 8 bases left in between. In DNA, the CDR3 is TGTGCCAGCAGTGTTCTCGACAGCACAGATACGCAGTATTTT. This codes for CASSVLDSTDTQYF.

This clonotype showed up just a few times. V and J are TRBV12-3 or TRBV12-4 and TRBJ1-5; D may be TRBD1 (6 bases). V gave up 6 bases and J gave up 6 bases, with 15 bases separating them. This CDR3 comprises 14 residues. DNA for the CDR3: TGTGCCAGCAGGTCCACGGGGGCGGGTCAGCCCCAGCATTTT. Protein sequence: CASRSTGAGQPQHF.

The table lists this clonotype with many counts. V is TRBV6-5 and J is TRBJ2-3; 9 nucleotides align to TRBD1. The junction had 3 bases not matched to a gene; V was cut back by 7 bases and J by 4 bases. The CDR3 is 13 amino acids. The V gene's germline CDR1 is MNHEY and CDR2 SVGAGI. The CDR3 reads CASKGTGSDTQYF. The CDR3 DNA is TGTGCCAGCAAGGGGACAGGGTCAGATACGCAGTATTTT.